These T cell receptor beta chains were read from a single sample in a study of naive and memory T cell subsets. Each CDR3 protein gets one entry after TCRdb re-called the UMI-ligation and nested PCR reads with MiXCR. The sample comprises some 82,000 distinct CDR3 sequences, roughly 9.2% of which are singletons, and over 1% rests with the top ten. The sequencing sample was made of naive CD8+ T cells from blood. Receptors originate from a human donor in good health. Both conserved end residues are part of each CDR3. The D gene is left open where the match is weak. Size tells how often a clone was seen (once, few, many) or the class of an expanded clone, and some rows leave it out.

cdr3_length | j_call | d_call | v_call | clone_size | cdr3_nt | cdr3_aa
14 | TRBJ1-1 | - | TRBV12-3/TRBV12-4 | - | TGTGCCAGCAGCCCCACCGCCTCAGGGACTGAAGCTTTCTTT | CASSPTASGTEAFF
14 | TRBJ2-7 | TRBD1 | TRBV20-1 | many | TGCAGTGCTAGAGGGGACAGGAGATCCTACGAGCAGTACTTC | CSARGDRRSYEQYF
13 | TRBJ2-7 | - | TRBV6-2/TRBV6-3 | few | TGTGCCAGCAGTTTCCGGGACACCGACGAGCAGTACTTC | CASSFRDTDEQYF
13 | TRBJ1-1 | - | TRBV12-3/TRBV12-4 | few | TGTGCCAGCACTTGGGGAAAAGGGACTGAAGCTTTCTTT | CASTWGKGTEAFF
17 | TRBJ1-4 | - | TRBV19 | many | TGTGCCAGTAGTACCTGGGGCCTAGCCAACCTCGATGAAAAACTGTTTTTT | CASSTWGLANLDEKLFF
12 | TRBJ2-7 | - | TRBV29-1 | many | TGCAGCGTTGGAACAGGGATCTACGAGCAGTACTTC | CSVGTGIYEQYF
13 | TRBJ2-2 | - | TRBV19 | many | TGTGCCAGTACGGCTGCGAACACCGGGGAGCTGTTTTTT | CASTAANTGELFF
14 | TRBJ1-2 | - | TRBV7-2 | few | TGTGCCAGCAGCCCCGGGGGGCTAGGGAATGGCTACACCTTC | CASSPGGLGNGYTF
15 | TRBJ2-5 | - | TRBV5-4 | few | TGTGCCAGCAGCAACGGGACAAGGGCCCTAGAGACCCAGTACTTC | CASSNGTRALETQYF
14 | TRBJ2-7 | TRBD2 | TRBV4-3 | many | TGCGCCAGCAGCGTAACTAGCGGCCCCTACGAGCAGTACTTC | CASSVTSGPYEQYF
16 | TRBJ2-2 | - | TRBV9 | - | TGTGCCAGCAGCCTCAAAGCCGGGAGGAACACCGGGGAGCTGTTTTTT | CASSLKAGRNTGELFF
15 | TRBJ2-5 | TRBD1 | TRBV29-1 | - | TGCAGCGTTCAATCACGACAGGGGGCAGGCGAGACCCAGTACTTC | CSVQSRQGAGETQYF
15 | TRBJ2-1 | - | TRBV20-1 | few | TGCAGTGCTAGGGCGCAGGGGCAAACCTTTGATGAGCAGTTCTTC | CSARAQGQTFDEQFF
15 | TRBJ2-7 | TRBD2 | TRBV5-1 | few | TGCGCCAGCAGCTTGGCGGGAGGTCCCGCGTACGAGCAGTACTTC | CASSLAGGPAYEQYF
10 | TRBJ2-7 | - | TRBV5-5 | - | TGTGCCAGCGGAATTAGGGAGCAGTACTTC | CASGIREQYF
14 | TRBJ1-4 | - | TRBV19 | few | TGTGCCAGTACTCGGAACAGGGTTAATGAAAAACTGTTTTTT | CASTRNRVNEKLFF
13 | TRBJ1-4 | TRBD1 | TRBV5-1 | few | TGCGCCAGCAGCCTACGGACAGGAGAAAAACTGTTTTTT | CASSLRTGEKLFF
14 | TRBJ1-6 | TRBD1 | TRBV10-1 | few | TGCGCCAGCAGCGACAGGGGGCTGGATTCACCCCTCCACTTT | CASSDRGLDSPLHF
16 | TRBJ2-2 | TRBD2 | TRBV5-4 | few | TGTGCCAGCAGCTTAAAGCGGGAGATCATTACCGGGGAGCTGTTTTTT | CASSLKREIITGELFF
15 | TRBJ2-1 | - | TRBV12-3/TRBV12-4 | - | TGTGCCAGCAGAATCGGTGGGAGCTCCTACAATGAGCAGTTCTTC | CASRIGGSSYNEQFF
14 | TRBJ1-5 | TRBD1 | TRBV20-1 | many | TGCAGTGCCGGGCCGCAGGGGGCATGGCAGCCCCAGCATTTT | CSAGPQGAWQPQHF
15 | TRBJ2-1 | TRBD2 | TRBV7-8 | many | TGTGCCAGCAGCTTAGGGACTAGCGGGTACAATGAGCAGTTCTTC | CASSLGTSGYNEQFF
15 | TRBJ2-1 | TRBD1 | TRBV7-9 | many | TGTGCCAGCAGCCCGGGACAGGGGCCCTACAATGAGCAGTTCTTC | CASSPGQGPYNEQFF
11 | TRBJ2-1 | - | TRBV12-3/TRBV12-4 | many | TGTGCCAGCAGTGCCGGACCTGGGGAGTTCTTC | CASSAGPGEFF
10 | TRBJ1-1 | - | TRBV2 | - | TGTGCCAGCAGTGGGGGCCAGGCTTTCTTT | CASSGGQAFF
15 | TRBJ2-3 | TRBD2 | TRBV5-4 | many | TGTGCCAGCAGCCGGACTAGCGGGAGTGCAGATACGCAGTATTTT | CASSRTSGSADTQYF
14 | TRBJ2-7 | - | TRBV5-6 | - | TGTGCCAGCAGCTTGGTAGTGGTTCTCCACGAGCAGTACTTC | CASSLVVVLHEQYF
11 | TRBJ2-1 | - | TRBV12-3/TRBV12-4 | few | TGTGCCAGCACAAGCGGGCGAGGGGAGTTCTTC | CASTSGRGEFF
16 | TRBJ2-7 | TRBD2 | TRBV14 | few | TGTGCCAGCAGCCTGGGTCTCGCGGGAGTGAACTACGAGCAGTACTTC | CASSLGLAGVNYEQYF
15 | TRBJ2-7 | TRBD2 | TRBV12-3/TRBV12-4 | - | TGTGCCAGCAGTCCTACTAGCGGGAAGGTCCACGAGCAGTACTTC | CASSPTSGKVHEQYF
13 | TRBJ2-3 | - | TRBV6-1 | - | TGTGCCAGCAGCTGGGTAGACACAGATACGCAGTATTTT | CASSWVDTDTQYF
13 | TRBJ1-5 | - | TRBV20-1 | few | TGCAGTGCTAGAGAAGCGGGTTATCAGCCCCAGCATTTT | CSAREAGYQPQHF
14 | TRBJ2-7 | TRBD1 | TRBV11-2 | few | TGTGCCAGCAGCTTAGCGGGACAGCACTACGAGCAGTACTTC | CASSLAGQHYEQYF
18 | TRBJ2-7 | - | TRBV4-1 | - | TGCGCCAGCAGCCAAACGGCGGTATCGACCCCCACCGGGGCATTCGAGTACTTC | CASSQTAVSTPTGAFEYF
19 | TRBJ2-1 | - | TRBV28 | many | TGTGCCAGCAGTTTATCCTTCAGGGACTTCACTAGCTCCTACAATGAGCAGTTCTTC | CASSLSFRDFTSSYNEQFF
18 | TRBJ2-3 | - | TRBV14 | few | TGTGCCAGCAGCCATCCCACATCAAGACTCCCCCCCGGAGATACGCAGTATTTT | CASSHPTSRLPPGDTQYF
23 | TRBJ2-1 | TRBD1 | TRBV3-1 | few | TGTGCCAGCAGCCCCCTGACAGGGCGTCAGCGAGACGATGAACCCAGCTCCTACAATGAGCAGTTCTTC | CASSPLTGRQRDDEPSSYNEQFF
13 | TRBJ2-3 | - | TRBV27 | - | TGTGCCAGCAGTTTAATCGGCCCAGATACGCAGTATTTT | CASSLIGPDTQYF
13 | TRBJ2-1 | - | TRBV6-6 | - | TGTGCCAGCAGTTCCGGGGTATACAATGAGCAGTTCTTC | CASSSGVYNEQFF
18 | TRBJ1-1 | - | TRBV4-2 | many | TGTGCCAGCAGCCAAGAAGGCGGGCTCGAGAATGTGAACACTGAAGCTTTCTTT | CASSQEGGLENVNTEAFF
14 | TRBJ2-7 | - | TRBV30 | few | TGTGCCTGGAGTGTACAACTAGCAAGTGGCGAGCAGTACTTC | CAWSVQLASGEQYF
16 | TRBJ1-2 | - | TRBV5-1 | few | TGCGCCAGCAGCCTCTCCCGCGGAAGTTCGAACTATGGCTACACCTTC | CASSLSRGSSNYGYTF
16 | TRBJ2-2 | TRBD1 | TRBV2 | - | TGTGCCAGCAGTGACCAGTCGGACAGGGACGCCGGGGAGCTGTTTTTT | CASSDQSDRDAGELFF
17 | TRBJ2-5 | - | TRBV2 | few | TGTGCCAGCAGTGGGTTGTTGACAGACGAATCCCAAGAGACCCAGTACTTC | CASSGLLTDESQETQYF
16 | TRBJ2-1 | TRBD2 | TRBV20-1 | - | TGCAGTGCTACTCCACTAGCGGGCGTAACCTACAATGAGCAGTTCTTC | CSATPLAGVTYNEQFF
15 | TRBJ1-5 | - | TRBV7-9 | many | TGTGCCAGCAGTCATACAGGGAATGGTAATCAGCCCCAGCATTTT | CASSHTGNGNQPQHF
14 | TRBJ1-5 | - | TRBV27 | many | TGTGCCAGCAGTTTAGGCGAGGGCCATCGGCCCCAGCATTTT | CASSLGEGHRPQHF
14 | TRBJ2-7 | - | TRBV20-1 | - | TGCAGTGCTAGAGATGGAGACAGTCCCTACGAGCAGTACTTC | CSARDGDSPYEQYF
14 | TRBJ2-5 | TRBD1 | TRBV2 | many | TGTGCCAGCACCTGGGACAGGGGTTGGGAGACCCAGTACTTC | CASTWDRGWETQYF
15 | TRBJ1-1 | - | TRBV18 | few | TGTGCCAGCTCACCCCACGTGGATCTAAACACTGAAGCTTTCTTT | CASSPHVDLNTEAFF
13 | TRBJ2-1 | - | TRBV6-1 | few | TGTGCCAGCAATCTTGCGGGGCCCCGTGAGCAGTTCTTC | CASNLAGPREQFF
19 | TRBJ2-7 | TRBD2 | TRBV29-1 | many | TGCAGCGTTGAAGATCGCGGGACTAGCGGGCCCCACCCTGGGTACGAGCAGTACTTC | CSVEDRGTSGPHPGYEQYF
15 | TRBJ2-1 | TRBD1 | TRBV27 | few | TGTGCCAGCAGTTTTCGGGACAGGGGATCTTGGGAGCAGTTCTTC | CASSFRDRGSWEQFF
14 | TRBJ2-1 | TRBD2 | TRBV10-2 | few | TGCGCCAGCAGTGAAACTAGCGGGAGTAATGAGCAGTTCTTC | CASSETSGSNEQFF
15 | TRBJ2-5 | TRBD1 | TRBV9 | many | TGTGCCAGCAGCGCCGGGACAGGGGGCGGTGAGACCCAGTACTTC | CASSAGTGGGETQYF